This is a list of T cell receptor beta chains from one sample in a study of CD8 T cells in Susac syndrome. TCRdb analysed the immunoSEQ multiplex PCR reads with MiXCR anew, one entry per CDR3 protein. This sample carries a few hundred thousand distinct CDR3 sequences, 95% of them seen once, and the ten largest clones take about 0.091%. The sample consisted of CD4+ T cells from PBMCs. These receptor sequences come from a human donor with multiple sclerosis. Both conserved end residues are part of each CDR3.

j_call	v_call	cdr3_aa
TRBJ1-2	TRBV3-1	CASSQDGGRGYTF
TRBJ1-5	TRBV20-1	CSARVAGGAGQPQHF
TRBJ1-5	TRBV28	CASTPRRPRRNQPQHF
TRBJ2-7	TRBV27	CASSLLAGSYEQYF
TRBJ1-5	TRBV20-1	CSAIRQGGNQPQHF
TRBJ2-7	TRBV24-1	CATSEILAPGISYEQYF
TRBJ1-2	TRBV12-5	CASGLVPLRNYGYTF
TRBJ1-5	TRBV28	CASSLLGASNQPQHF
TRBJ2-1	TRBV27	CASSFRDRGGLAENNEQFF
TRBJ2-7	TRBV29-1	CSVGASGRGYEQYF
TRBJ1-1	TRBV30	CAYIKAPQWVNTEAFF
TRBJ1-1	TRBV12-5	CASGLEGGTEAFF
TRBJ2-5	TRBV7-9	CASSSGMYQETQYF
TRBJ2-2	TRBV27	CASSLRGLGTGELFF
NA	TRBV29-1	CSVELLSAQFF
TRBJ1-1	TRBV29-1	CSGGHLGATEAFF
TRBJ2-7	TRBV29-1	CSAAWDRATREQYF
TRBJ1-1	TRBV3-1	CASSQSAANTEAFF
TRBJ2-5	TRBV2	CASSEMEKTQYF
TRBJ2-7	TRBV15	CATSRDLGRAGEVGEQYF
TRBJ1-1	TRBV12-3/TRBV12-4	CASSYDRWGLNTEAFF
TRBJ1-2	TRBV19	CASSIVQKSYGYTF
TRBJ2-7	TRBV27	CASSLRGQDSSYEQYF
TRBJ1-1	TRBV28	CASSREVDTEAFF
TRBJ2-7	TRBV3-1	CASSHRAVEQYF
TRBJ2-3	TRBV5-4	CASSLTSAKRSTDTQYF
TRBJ1-2	TRBV29-1	CSVELATGLYGYTF
TRBJ1-5	TRBV6-6	CASGGYAYSNQPQHF
TRBJ2-7	TRBV27	CASSYLAGTYEQYF
TRBJ1-5	TRBV20-1	CSAMGQLNQPQHF
TRBJ2-5	TRBV9	CASARKETQYF
TRBJ2-1	TRBV9	CASSPPGLAGVTEQFF
TRBJ2-1	TRBV12-5	CASGLVLVGINEQFF
TRBJ2-1	TRBV13	CASSRRTEPGKNEQFF
TRBJ2-7	TRBV23-1	CASTPEGGTTSLYEQYF